The table lists the clone carrying this T cell receptor beta chain with many counts. This record belongs to a study of molecular identifiers for immune sequencing clone quantification. Study-level background: In replicates, RNA taken from approximately 22,000 or 94,000 naive CD8 cells was divided five ways, and four portions underwent sequencing.

The V gene's germline CDR1 is SGHVS and CDR2 FQNEAQ. With 4 bases removed from V and 5 bases from J, the gap between germline ends came to 23 bases. There are 17 residues in the CDR3. TCRdb reanalysed the PCR reads using MiXCR and keeps one entry per CDR3 protein. This sample carries about 500,000 distinct CDR3 sequences, roughly 25% of them seen once, and the ten largest clones take under 0.8%. Sequenced material: naive CD8+ T cells from blood, with Jurkat cell RNA spiked in. Described subset: FACS-sorted CD8+CD4-CCR7+CD45RA+ naive T cells. The J gene is TRBJ2-5, the V gene TRBV7-8, with D unresolved. The sequence derives from a human donor in good health. Some libraries in this study had Jurkat cell RNA spiked in. CDR3: CASSSLIIGPPEETQYF. The CDR3 nucleotides are TGTGCCAGCAGCTCCCTTATAATCGGGCCCCCCGAGGAGACCCAGTACTTC.